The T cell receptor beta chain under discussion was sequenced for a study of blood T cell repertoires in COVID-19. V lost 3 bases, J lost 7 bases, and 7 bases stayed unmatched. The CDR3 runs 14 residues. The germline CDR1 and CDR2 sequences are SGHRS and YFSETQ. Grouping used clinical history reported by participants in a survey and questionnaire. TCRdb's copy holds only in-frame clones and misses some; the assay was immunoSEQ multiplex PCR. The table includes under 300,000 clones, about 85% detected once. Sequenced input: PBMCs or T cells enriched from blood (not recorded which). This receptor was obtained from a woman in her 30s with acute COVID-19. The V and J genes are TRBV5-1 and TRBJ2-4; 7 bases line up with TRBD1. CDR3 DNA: TGCGCCAGCAGCTCAACAGGGGCATTGAACATTCAGTACTTC. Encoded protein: CASSSTGALNIQYF.